This TCR beta chain was identified during a study of T cell repertoires in ileal Crohn's disease. Patients were adults with ileal or ileocolonic Crohn's disease needing resection. Trimming cost V 4 bases and J 1 base, with 15 bases left between them. The CDR3 spans 15 residues. Germline-derived CDR1 and CDR2 are SGHKS and YYEKEE (reference sequence). Per sample, roughly 0.45 micrograms of biopsy DNA were TCRB immunosequenced. TCRdb's table, derived via immunoSEQ multiplex PCR, lists solely in-frame clones and lacks some. The repertoire holds 5,500 to 8,000 clones, with around 83% as singletons. The chain carries TRBV5-5 and TRBJ2-7; maybe TRBD2 (5 bases). The TCR sequence derives from an adult with Crohn's disease. What was sequenced was ileal tissue. CDR3 coding DNA: TGTGCCAGCAGCCGACTACCCCAGGAGTCCTACGAGCAGTACTTC. Its protein is CASSRLPQESYEQYF.